Presented here are 12 T cell receptor beta chains from one specimen sequenced in a study of T cells in Graves' hyperthyroidism and ophthalmopathy. Amplification targeted TCR beta CDR3 regions from RNA transcripts. TCR CDR3 underwent first-round RT-PCR with the HTBI primer set. One entry per CDR3 protein results from TCRdb running MiXCR on the multiplex PCR reads. The sample carries fewer than 650,000 distinct CDR3 sequences, 14% recorded once. The source material was blood. Every receptor here comes from a woman aged 18-29 years with Graves' ophthalmopathy.

V gene TRBV11-1 combines with J gene TRBJ2-7, with D perhaps matching TRBD1 or TRBD2 (5 bases each). The germline V gene encodes CDR1 SGHAT and CDR2 FQDESV (reference sequence). This CDR3 is built from 17 residues. V lost 8 bases to trimming and J lost 1 base, with 24 bases between them. The CDR3, as DNA: TGTGCCAGCTCACCAGGCGTTGGGGACCCCAGATCCTACGAGCAGTACTTC. Translating it yields CASSPGVGDPRSYEQYF.

Only a few counts were recorded for this clonotype. The chain joins TRBV9 to TRBJ2-3; D remains unclear. Between the trimmed V and J ends, which lost 5 bases and 4 bases, there was a span of 14 bases. Germline CDR1 SGDLS, CDR2 YYNGEE. The CDR3 totals 14 residues. The DNA for the CDR3 is TGTGCCAGCAGTGAAGGGTGGGTGGCAGATACGCAGTATTTT. Its protein product is CASSEGWVADTQYF. Variable domain in full (rest from reference TRBV9 and TRBJ2-3): DSGVTQTPKHLITATGQRVTLRCSPRSGDLSVYWYQQSLDQGLQFLIQYYNGEERAKGNILERFSAQQFPDLHSELNLSSLELGDSALYFCASSEGWVADTQYFGPGTRLTVL.

At least ten counts were recorded for this clonotype. The chain uses TRBV19 and TRBJ1-1; D uncertain. The CDR3 loop spans 13 amino acids. V was trimmed by 7 bases and J by 4 bases, leaving 13 bases between them. Germline values: CDR1 LNHDA, CDR2 SQIVND (reference sequence). CDR3 in amino acids: CASTRRAVTEAFF. As DNA, the CDR3 is TGTGCCAGTACCCGCCGGGCGGTCACTGAAGCTTTCTTT. Filled out from reference TRBV19 and TRBJ1-1, the complete variable domain reads DGGITQSPKYLFRKEGQNVTLSCEQNLNHDAMYWYRQDPGQGLRLIYYSQIVNDFQKGDIAEGYSVSREKKESFPLTVTSAQKNPTAFYLCASTRRAVTEAFFGQGTRLTVV.

This clonotype has a handful of counts. V is TRBV5-8 and J is TRBJ2-1; TRBD2 might be the D (6 bases). Germline loops: CDR1 SGHTS, CDR2 YDEGEE. The CDR3 has 15 residues. Trimming removed 4 bases from V and 6 bases from J, with 17 bases in between. CDR3 sequence: CASSPLAKITNEQFF. The DNA for the CDR3 is TGTGCCAGCAGCCCCCTAGCGAAAATAACCAATGAGCAGTTCTTC.

There are many counts of this clonotype. This rearrangement joins TRBV7-8 to TRBJ1-2; possibly TRBD1 for D (5 bases). Germline V gene data show CDR1 as SGHVS and CDR2 as FQNEAQ. The CDR3 covers 13 residues. V lost 5 bases, J lost 6 bases, and 13 bases lay in between. This CDR3 reads CASSGQGGNGYTF. The CDR3, as DNA: TGTGCCAGCAGCGGGCAGGGTGGTAATGGCTACACCTTC.

The chain employs TRBV28 and TRBJ1-1, with 9 bases fitting TRBD1. CDR1 and CDR2 from the germline V gene are MDHEN and SYDVKM. The length of the CDR3 is 16 residues. Germline trimming cut 4 bases from V and 3 bases from J; bases unmatched to any gene: 9. The CDR3: CASSSGQGGSYTEAFF. In nucleotides, the CDR3 is TGTGCCAGCAGTTCGGGACAGGGAGGGTCGTACACTGAAGCTTTCTTT.

Only a few counts were recorded for this clonotype. This chain links TRBV7-2 with TRBJ1-2; D is unresolved. Trimming pared 2 bases from V and 2 bases from J, leaving 9 bases between. Germline lookup yields CDR1 SGHTA and CDR2 FQGNSA. The CDR3 loop spans 14 amino acids. The CDR3 sequence is CASSLNGWNYGYTF. The CDR3 DNA is TGTGCCAGCAGCTTAAATGGCTGGAACTATGGCTACACCTTC.

Only a few counts were recorded for this clonotype. The chain recombines TRBV14 with TRBJ1-4; 11 nucleotides line up with TRBD1. Trimming took 3 bases from V and 6 from J; bases not matched to a gene: 6. The CDR3 extends over 16 amino acids. Germline V gene sequence: CDR1 SGHDN, CDR2 FVKESK. The CDR3 bases are TGTGCCAGCAGCCAGACCGGACAGGGGGCGGATGAAAAACTGTTTTTT. It translates to CASSQTGQGADEKLFF.

There are many counts of this clonotype. The chain employs TRBV3-1 and TRBJ2-2; perhaps TRBD1 as D (5 bases). This CDR3 comprises 18 residues. Germline-derived CDR1 and CDR2 are LGHDT and YNNKEL (reference sequence). V dropped 4 bases and J dropped 3 bases, with 21 bases sitting between them. CDR3 DNA: TGTGCCAGCAGCCCCCCTCCGCTGTGGGGCGCATACACCGGGGAGCTGTTTTTT. It translates to CASSPPPLWGAYTGELFF. The full variable domain, in which reference TRBV3-1 and TRBJ2-2 provide the parts outside the CDR3, is DTAVSQTPKYLVTQMGNDKSIKCEQNLGHDTMYWYKQDSKKFLKIMFSYNNKELIINETVPNRFSPKSPDKAHLNLHINSLELGDSAVYFCASSPPPLWGAYTGELFFGEGSRLTVL.

The rearrangement links TRBV25-1 to TRBJ2-1; the match to TRBD2 covers 7 bases. V gave up 3 bases and J gave up 5 bases; unmatched junction bases: 7. This CDR3 contains 15 residues. Germline CDR1 MGHDK, CDR2 SYGVNS. The DNA of the CDR3 is TGTGCCAGCAGTGATGGGAGGGAGCCCCACAATGAGCAGTTCTTC. Its translation: CASSDGREPHNEQFF. The entire variable domain, with the rest obtained from reference TRBV25-1 and TRBJ2-1, is as follows: EADIYQTPRYLVIGTGKKITLECSQTMGHDKMYWYQQDPGMELHLIHYSYGVNSTEKGDLSSESTVSRIRTEHFPLTLESARPSHTSQYLCASSDGREPHNEQFFGPGTRLTVL.

The table lists this clonotype with many counts. The CDR3 region has the DNA TGTGCCAGCAGCGCTGCTTACGAGCAGTACTTC. Translated: CASSAAYEQYF. The chain combines TRBV2 with TRBJ2-7; D gene ambiguous. Trimming cost V 6 bases and J 4 bases, with 7 bases left between them. The CDR3 contains 11 residues. CDR1 and CDR2 from the germline V gene are SNHLY and FYNNEI. The full variable domain, with the rest looked up from reference TRBV2 and TRBJ2-7, is EPEVTQTPSHQVTQMGQEVILRCVPISNHLYFYWYRQILGQKVEFLVSFYNNEISEKSEIFDDQFSVERPDGSNFTLKIRSTKLEDSAMYFCASSAAYEQYFGPGTRLTVT.

There are a few counts of this clonotype. The CDR3 DNA sequence: TGTGCCAGCAGTTTATGGACACAGTCCTACGAGCAGTACTTC. It translates to CASSLWTQSYEQYF. The rearrangement joins TRBV6-1 to TRBJ2-7; a possible D gene is TRBD1 (5 bases). Germline CDR1 MNHNS, CDR2 SASEGT. The CDR3 spans 14 residues. Trimming cost V 5 bases and J 1 base, with 12 bases left between them.